This T cell receptor (beta chain) was profiled in a study of vaccination effects on CD4 cells after COVID-19. Germline-derived CDR1 and CDR2 are LGHNA and YSLEER. V was pared by 2 bases and J by 1 base, with 12 bases of the junction left unmatched. CDR3 length equals 20 residues. Before any sequencing was done, the ViraFEST assay used viral peptide pools to expand antigen-specific CD4+ T cells. Culturing for nine to ten days preceded CD4+ T cell isolation. All study participants received two doses of BNT162b2 or mRNA-1273 vaccine. Negative nucleocapsid antibody tests before and after vaccination confirmed no previous SARS-CoV-2 infection. Half-medium changes using IL-2 medium occurred on days 3 and 7. Comments on this clone: Its antigen is unknown.

Profiled with immunoSEQ multiplex PCR; TCRdb holds only in-frame clones, not every one. Counted here are fewer than 25,000 clones, roughly 73% occurring once; the ten biggest clones make up roughly a quarter. The sequence derives from a human donor who received a COVID-19 vaccine. The rearrangement joins TRBV4-3 to TRBJ1-6; TRBD1 matches 9 bases. Sequencing was performed on CD4+ T cells from PBMCs cultured with HCoV-NL63 spike peptides, taken after COVID-19 vaccination. In DNA form, the CDR3 reads TGCGCCAGCAGCCAATATTGGTTTGACAGGGGGAAGTCCTATAATTCACCCCTCCACTTT. This codes for CASSQYWFDRGKSYNSPLHF.